Described below is a single TCR beta chain sequence and its context. No antigen is known for it. This sample was included in a study of cytomegalovirus exposure and HLA in healthy donors. Study-level points and caveats: Subsequent analysis revealed that first-cohort TCR clusters tended to co-occur in the approximately 120 validation repertoires.

The CDR3 has 15 amino acids. The germline V gene has CDR1 LGHNA and CDR2 YSLEER. The trim removed 4 bases at V and 4 bases at J, leaving 10 bases unmatched. Assay used: immunoSEQ multiplex PCR; TCRdb lists only in-frame clones, some missing. This table holds some 170,000 clones, roughly 86% found once. Sample: PBMCs. The rearrangement joins TRBV4-3 to TRBJ2-7; 7 bases align to TRBD2. This clonotype was sampled from a man between 18 and 29 years old in good health and CMV-seropositive. CDR3 sequence reads: CASSPIQGGLYEQYF. The CDR3 DNA follows: TGCGCCAGCAGCCCAATCCAGGGAGGGCTTTACGAGCAGTACTTC.